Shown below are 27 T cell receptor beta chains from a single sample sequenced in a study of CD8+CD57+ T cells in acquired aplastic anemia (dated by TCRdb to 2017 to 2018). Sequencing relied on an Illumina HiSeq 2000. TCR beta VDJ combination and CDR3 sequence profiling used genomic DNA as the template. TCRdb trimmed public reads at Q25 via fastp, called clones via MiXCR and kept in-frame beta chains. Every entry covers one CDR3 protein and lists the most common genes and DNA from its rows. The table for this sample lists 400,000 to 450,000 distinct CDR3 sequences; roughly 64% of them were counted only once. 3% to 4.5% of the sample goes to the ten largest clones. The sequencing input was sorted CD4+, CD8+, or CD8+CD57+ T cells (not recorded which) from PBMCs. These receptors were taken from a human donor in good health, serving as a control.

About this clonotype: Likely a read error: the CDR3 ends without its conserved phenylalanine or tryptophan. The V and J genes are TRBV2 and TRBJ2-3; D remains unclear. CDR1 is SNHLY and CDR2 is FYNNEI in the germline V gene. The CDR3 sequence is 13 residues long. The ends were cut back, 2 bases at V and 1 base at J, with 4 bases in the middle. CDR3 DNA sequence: TGTGCCAGCAGTGAACAGGGCACAGATACGCAGTATCTT. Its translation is CASSEQGTDTQYL.

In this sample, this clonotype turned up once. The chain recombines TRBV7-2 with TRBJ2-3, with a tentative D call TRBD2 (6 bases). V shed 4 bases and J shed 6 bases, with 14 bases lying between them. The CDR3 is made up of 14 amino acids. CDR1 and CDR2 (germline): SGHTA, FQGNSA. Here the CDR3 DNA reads TGTGCCAGCAGCTCGGGTGGGGAGGTGGATACGCAGTATTTT. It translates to CASSSGGEVDTQYF.

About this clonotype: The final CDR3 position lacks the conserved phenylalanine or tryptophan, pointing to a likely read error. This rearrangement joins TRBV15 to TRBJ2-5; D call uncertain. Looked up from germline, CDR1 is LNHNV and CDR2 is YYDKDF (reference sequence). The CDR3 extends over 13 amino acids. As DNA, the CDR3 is TGTGCCAGCAGCAGGAAAGTCTCTGAGAGACAGTACTAC. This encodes CASSRKVSERQYY.

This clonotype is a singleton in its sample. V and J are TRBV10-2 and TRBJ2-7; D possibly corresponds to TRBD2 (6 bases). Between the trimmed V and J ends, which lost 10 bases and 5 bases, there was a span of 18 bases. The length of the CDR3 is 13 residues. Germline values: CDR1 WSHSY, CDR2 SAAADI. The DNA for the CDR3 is TGCGCCAACGGGGCGGCGCGGGGCGACGAGCAGTACTTC. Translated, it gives CANGAARGDEQYF.

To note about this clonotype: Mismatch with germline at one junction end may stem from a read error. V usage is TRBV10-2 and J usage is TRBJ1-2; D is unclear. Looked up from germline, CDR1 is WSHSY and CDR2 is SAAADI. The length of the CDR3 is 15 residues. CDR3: CASSQTGEGDYGYTF. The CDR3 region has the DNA TGTGCCAGCAGCCAAACGGGAGAGGGCGACTATGGCTACACCTTC.

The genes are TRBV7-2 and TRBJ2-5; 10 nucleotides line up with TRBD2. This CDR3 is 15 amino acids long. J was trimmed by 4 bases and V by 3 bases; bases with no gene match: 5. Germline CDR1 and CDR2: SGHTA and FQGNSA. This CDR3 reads CASSLATSGIETQYF. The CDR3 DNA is TGTGCCAGCAGCTTGGCCACTAGCGGGATAGAGACCCAGTACTTC.

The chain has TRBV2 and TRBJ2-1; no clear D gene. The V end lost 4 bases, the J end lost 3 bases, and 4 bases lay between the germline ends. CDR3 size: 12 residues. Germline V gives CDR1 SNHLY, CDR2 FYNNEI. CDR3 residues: CASSGDYNEQFF. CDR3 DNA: TGTGCCAGCAGTGGCGACTACAATGAGCAGTTCTTC.

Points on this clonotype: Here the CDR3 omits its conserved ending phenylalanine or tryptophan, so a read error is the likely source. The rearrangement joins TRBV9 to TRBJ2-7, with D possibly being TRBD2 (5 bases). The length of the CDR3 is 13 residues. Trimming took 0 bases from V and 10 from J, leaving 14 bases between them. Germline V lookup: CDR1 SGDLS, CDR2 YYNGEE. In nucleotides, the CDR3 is TGTGCCAGCAGCGTAGCCGGCGGGCGTGATCAGTACCTC. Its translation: CASSVAGGRDQYL.

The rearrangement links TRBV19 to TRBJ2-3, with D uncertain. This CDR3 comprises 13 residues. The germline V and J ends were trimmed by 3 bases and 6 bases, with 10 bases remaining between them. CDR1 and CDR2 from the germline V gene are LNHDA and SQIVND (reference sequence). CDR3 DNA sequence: TGTGCCAGTAGTATTCCAGACCAGGATACGCAGTATTTT. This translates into CASSIPDQDTQYF.

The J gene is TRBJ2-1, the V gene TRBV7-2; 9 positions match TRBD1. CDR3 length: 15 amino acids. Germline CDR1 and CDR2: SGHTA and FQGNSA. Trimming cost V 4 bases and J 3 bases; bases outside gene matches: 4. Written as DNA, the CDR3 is TGTGCCAGCAGCTCTCCGGGACAGGGCTACAATGAGCAGTTCTTC. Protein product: CASSSPGQGYNEQFF. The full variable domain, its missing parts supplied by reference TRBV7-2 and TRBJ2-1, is GAGVSQSPSNKVTEKGKDVELRCDPISGHTALYWYRQSLGQGLEFLIYFQGNSAPDKSGLPSDRFSAERTGGSVSTLTIQRTQQEDSAVYLCASSSPGQGYNEQFFGPGTRLTVL.

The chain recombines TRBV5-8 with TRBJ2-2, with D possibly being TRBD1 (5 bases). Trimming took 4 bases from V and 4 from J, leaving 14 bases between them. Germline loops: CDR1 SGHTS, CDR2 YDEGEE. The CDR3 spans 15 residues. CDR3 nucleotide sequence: TGTGCCAGCAGCCTTGATGCGACAGTCACCGGGGAGCTGTTTTTT. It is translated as CASSLDATVTGELFF.

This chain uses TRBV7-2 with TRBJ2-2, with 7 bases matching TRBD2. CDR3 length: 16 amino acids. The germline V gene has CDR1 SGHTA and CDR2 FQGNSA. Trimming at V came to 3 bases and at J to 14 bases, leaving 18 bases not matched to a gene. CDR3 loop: CASSFVSGREQYFLFF. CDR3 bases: TGTGCCAGCAGCTTCGTCAGTGGGCGGGAGCAGTACTTCCTGTTTTTT.

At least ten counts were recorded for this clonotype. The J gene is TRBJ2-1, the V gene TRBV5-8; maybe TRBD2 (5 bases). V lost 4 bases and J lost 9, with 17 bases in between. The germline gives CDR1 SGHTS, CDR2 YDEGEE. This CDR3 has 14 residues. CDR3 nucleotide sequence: TGTGCCAGCAGCCAACGATTAGCGCCGGGTGAGCAGTTCTTC. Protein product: CASSQRLAPGEQFF.

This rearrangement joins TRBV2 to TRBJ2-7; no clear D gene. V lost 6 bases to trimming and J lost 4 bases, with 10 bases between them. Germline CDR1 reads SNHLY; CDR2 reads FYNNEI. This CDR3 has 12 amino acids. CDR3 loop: CASRGGDYEQYF. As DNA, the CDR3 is TGTGCCAGCAGGGGCGGAGATTACGAGCAGTACTTC.

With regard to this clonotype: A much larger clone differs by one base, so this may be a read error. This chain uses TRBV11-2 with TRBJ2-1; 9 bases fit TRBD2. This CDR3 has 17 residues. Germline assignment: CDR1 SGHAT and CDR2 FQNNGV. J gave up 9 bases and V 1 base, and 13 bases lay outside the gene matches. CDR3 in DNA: TGTGCCAGCAGCTTAGGGGGAGCGGGGGGCGCAGAGAGTGAGCAGTTCTTC. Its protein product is CASSLGGAGGAESEQFF.

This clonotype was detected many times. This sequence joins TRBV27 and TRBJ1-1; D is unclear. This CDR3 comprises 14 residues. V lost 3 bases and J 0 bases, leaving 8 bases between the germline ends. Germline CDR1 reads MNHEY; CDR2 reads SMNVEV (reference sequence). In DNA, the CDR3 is TGTGCCAGCAGTTTGAGGCCTATGAACACTGAAGCTTTCTTT. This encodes CASSLRPMNTEAFF.

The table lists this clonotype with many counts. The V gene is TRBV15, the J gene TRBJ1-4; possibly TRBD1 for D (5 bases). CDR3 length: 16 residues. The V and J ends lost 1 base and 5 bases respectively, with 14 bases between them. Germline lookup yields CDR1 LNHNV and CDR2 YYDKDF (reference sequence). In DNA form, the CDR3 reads TGTGCCACCAGCAGAGGGGGCAGCCAACGAAATGAAAAACTGTTTTTT. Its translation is CATSRGGSQRNEKLFF.

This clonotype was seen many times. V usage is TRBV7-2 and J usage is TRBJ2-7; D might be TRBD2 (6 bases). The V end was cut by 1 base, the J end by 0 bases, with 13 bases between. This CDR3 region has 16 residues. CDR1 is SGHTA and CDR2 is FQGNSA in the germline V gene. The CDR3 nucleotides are TGTGCCAGCAGCTTAGAAAGTCGGGGGAGCTCCTACGAGCAGTACTTC. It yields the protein CASSLESRGSSYEQYF.

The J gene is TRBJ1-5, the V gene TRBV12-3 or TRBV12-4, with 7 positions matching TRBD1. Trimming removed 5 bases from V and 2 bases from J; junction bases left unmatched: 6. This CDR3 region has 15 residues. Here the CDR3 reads CASSRRQGGNQPQHF. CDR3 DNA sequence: TGTGCCAGCAGTCGAAGACAGGGAGGCAATCAGCCCCAGCATTTT.

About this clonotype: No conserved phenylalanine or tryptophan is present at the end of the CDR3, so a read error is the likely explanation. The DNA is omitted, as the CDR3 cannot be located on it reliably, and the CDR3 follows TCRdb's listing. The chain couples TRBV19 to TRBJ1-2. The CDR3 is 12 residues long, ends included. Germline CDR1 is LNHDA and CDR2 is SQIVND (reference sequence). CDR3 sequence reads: CATSDAGYDSTL.

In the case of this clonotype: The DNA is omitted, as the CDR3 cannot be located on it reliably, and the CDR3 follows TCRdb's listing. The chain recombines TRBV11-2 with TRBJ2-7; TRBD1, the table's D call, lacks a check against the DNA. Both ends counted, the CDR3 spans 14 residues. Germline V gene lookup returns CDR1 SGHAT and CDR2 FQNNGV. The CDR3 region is CASSFAPAAYEQYF.

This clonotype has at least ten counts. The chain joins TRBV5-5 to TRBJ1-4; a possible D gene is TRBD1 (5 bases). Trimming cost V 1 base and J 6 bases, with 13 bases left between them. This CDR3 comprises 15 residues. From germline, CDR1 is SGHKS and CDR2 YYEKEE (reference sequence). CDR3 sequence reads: CASSLIFQGDEKLFF. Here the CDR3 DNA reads TGTGCCAGCAGCTTGATTTTCCAGGGTGATGAAAAACTGTTTTTT.

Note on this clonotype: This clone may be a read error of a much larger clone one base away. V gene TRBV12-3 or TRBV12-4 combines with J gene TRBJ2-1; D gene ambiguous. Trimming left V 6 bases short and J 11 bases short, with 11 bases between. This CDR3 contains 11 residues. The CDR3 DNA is TGTGCCAGCAGCTATGGCCGACAGCAGTTCTTC. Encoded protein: CASSYGRQQFF.

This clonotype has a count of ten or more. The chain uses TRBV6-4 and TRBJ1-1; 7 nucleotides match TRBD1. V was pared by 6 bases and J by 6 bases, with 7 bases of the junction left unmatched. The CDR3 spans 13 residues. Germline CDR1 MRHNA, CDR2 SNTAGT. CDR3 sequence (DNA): TGTGCCAGCAGGCAAGACAGGGAATCTGAAGCTTTCTTT. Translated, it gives CASRQDRESEAFF.

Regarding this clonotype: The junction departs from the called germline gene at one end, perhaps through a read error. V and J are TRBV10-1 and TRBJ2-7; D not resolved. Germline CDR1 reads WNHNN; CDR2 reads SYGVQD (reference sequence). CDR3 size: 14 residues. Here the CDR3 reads CASSKSGRSYEQYF. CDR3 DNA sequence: TGCGCCAGCAGTAAGTCGGGCCGCTCCTACGAGCAGTACTTC.

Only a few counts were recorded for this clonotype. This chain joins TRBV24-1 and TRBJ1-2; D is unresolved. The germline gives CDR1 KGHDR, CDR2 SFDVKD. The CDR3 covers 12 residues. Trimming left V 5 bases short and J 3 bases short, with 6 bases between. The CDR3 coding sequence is TGTGCCACCAGTGCCACTCACTATGGCTACACCTTC. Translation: CATSATHYGYTF.

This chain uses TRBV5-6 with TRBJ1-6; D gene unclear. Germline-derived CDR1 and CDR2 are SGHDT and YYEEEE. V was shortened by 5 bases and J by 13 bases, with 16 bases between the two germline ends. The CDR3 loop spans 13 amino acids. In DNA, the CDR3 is TGTGCCAGCAGACCCTCGAGGGAAGGGCCCCTCCACTTT. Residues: CASRPSREGPLHF.